Below are 18 T cell receptor beta chains sequenced from a single sample in a study of CD8 T cells in Susac syndrome (dated by TCRdb to 2018 to 2020). Receptor amplification or capture employed the immunoSEQ multiplex PCR assay. RNA was extracted using the RNeasy kit, and roughly 0.45 to 1 ug of the RNA was reverse transcribed with random hexamers. TCRdb reprocessed the public reads (quality trimming at Q25 with fastp, clone calling with MiXCR) and kept in-frame beta chains. Rows merge per CDR3 protein into single entries with the most common DNA and genes. The sample table lists 200,000 to 250,000 distinct CDR3 sequences, roughly 95% of them with a count of one. Clones ranked in the top ten supply about 0.071% of the sample. The source material was CD4+ T cells from PBMCs. The receptors here all came from a human donor with multiple sclerosis.

The genes are TRBV14 and TRBJ2-2; the D is unclear. Trimming took off 1 base at V and 3 bases at J, with 3 bases between the two ends. The CDR3 runs 13 residues. Looked up from germline, CDR1 is SGHDN and CDR2 is FVKESK. In DNA form, the CDR3 reads TGTGCCAGCAGCCAAGTATACACCGGGGAGCTGTTTTTT. Its protein is CASSQVYTGELFF.

This clonotype was found once. This rearrangement joins TRBV12-3 or TRBV12-4 to TRBJ1-1; the D gene is possibly TRBD1 (5 bases). The V end lost 3 bases, the J end lost 1 base, and 12 bases lay between the germline ends. The CDR3 has 15 residues. The CDR3 here is CASSLGYGGNTEAFF. As DNA, the CDR3 is TGTGCCAGCAGTTTGGGATACGGGGGGAACACTGAAGCTTTCTTT.

This clonotype is a singleton in its sample. The rearrangement uses TRBV7-8 and TRBJ1-1; D is unresolved. The germline V and J ends were trimmed by 0 bases and 1 base, with 9 bases remaining between them. The CDR3 is made up of 15 amino acids. Germline V lookup: CDR1 SGHVS, CDR2 FQNEAQ. Here the CDR3 DNA reads TGTGCCAGCAGCTTAGCGCGGCGAGGGAACACTGAAGCTTTCTTT. Amino acids: CASSLARRGNTEAFF.

For the CDR3, the DNA is TGCAGCGTCCTACCCACGAATGAGCAGTTCTTC. Its protein is CSVLPTNEQFF. The chain couples TRBV29-1 to TRBJ2-1; no definite D call. In germline, CDR1 is SQVTM, CDR2 ANQGSEA. V gave up 6 bases and J gave up 7 bases, with 10 bases separating them. The CDR3 is made up of 11 amino acids.

The chain carries TRBV7-6 and TRBJ1-4; D is undetermined. The CDR3 spans 15 residues. Trimming removed 4 bases at V and 4 bases at J, with 13 bases between. Germline CDR1 is SGHVS and CDR2 is FNYEAQ. This CDR3 reads CASSSSGRLNEKLFF. CDR3 DNA: TGTGCCAGCAGCTCGAGCGGGAGACTTAATGAAAAACTGTTTTTT.

The chain uses TRBV6-6 and TRBJ1-2; 8 bases line up with TRBD1. Per germline, CDR1 MNHNY and CDR2 SVGAGI (reference sequence). This CDR3 has 16 residues. J lost 7 bases, V lost 6 bases, and 16 bases had no gene match. The DNA of the CDR3 is TGTGCCAGCAGCCCATTACCCTCGACAGGGGTCGGTGGCTACACCTTC. Translation gives CASSPLPSTGVGGYTF.

This chain connects TRBV3-1 to TRBJ2-1; D is unresolved. This CDR3 comprises 15 residues. V dropped 4 bases and J dropped 0 bases, with 10 bases sitting between them. Germline loops: CDR1 LGHDT, CDR2 YNNKEL (reference sequence). The CDR3 region is CASSRVGNSYNEQFF. CDR3 in DNA: TGTGCCAGCAGCCGGGTGGGGAACTCCTACAATGAGCAGTTCTTC.

Here the CDR3 DNA reads TGCAGTGCTAGATCCCTAGCGGGAGGGCGCGAGACCCAGTACTTC. Translating gives CSARSLAGGRETQYF. The chain joins TRBV20-1 to TRBJ2-5; 12 bases fit TRBD2. CDR1 is DFQATT and CDR2 is SNEGSKA in the germline V gene (reference sequence). Trimming removed 2 bases from V and 5 bases from J; junction bases left unmatched: 6. This CDR3 has 15 residues.

The V gene is TRBV20-1, the J gene TRBJ1-1; unclear D gene. This CDR3 contains 13 residues. Germline V gives CDR1 DFQATT, CDR2 SNEGSKA (reference sequence). V was clipped by 3 bases and J by 0 bases, with 8 bases between them. CDR3 in amino acids: CSASGLMNTEAFF. In DNA, the CDR3 is TGCAGTGCTAGTGGACTCATGAACACTGAAGCTTTCTTT.

The V call is TRBV10-3, the J call TRBJ2-5; 8 bases are a match to TRBD2. From germline, CDR1 is ENHRY and CDR2 SYGVKD. J was trimmed by 2 bases and V by 6 bases; bases with no gene match: 8. The CDR3 extends over 15 amino acids. The CDR3 is CAISPGGGGQETQYF. CDR3 sequence (DNA): TGTGCCATCAGCCCCGGGGGCGGGGGGCAAGAGACCCAGTACTTC.

The genes are TRBV7-9 and TRBJ1-3, with 7 bases matching TRBD1. The CDR3 totals 17 residues. The V segment lost 5 bases and the J segment 2 bases; nucleotides outside the gene matches: 12. Germline V gene sequence: CDR1 SEHNR, CDR2 FQNEAQ (reference sequence). The DNA for the CDR3 is TGTGCCAGCAGCATCCCCAGGGGGAGCCCTGCTGGAAACACCATATATTTT. Translation: CASSIPRGSPAGNTIYF.

The chain is built from TRBV5-4 and TRBJ1-4, with D possibly TRBD1 on 6 matching bases. This CDR3 is 15 amino acids long. Germline V gene lookup returns CDR1 SGHNT and CDR2 YYREEE (reference sequence). V lost 0 bases to trimming and J lost 0 bases, with 6 bases between them. The CDR3 sequence is CASSLDRATNEKLFF. For the CDR3, the DNA is TGTGCCAGCAGCTTGGACAGGGCAACTAATGAAAAACTGTTTTTT.

The rearrangement uses TRBV29-1 and TRBJ1-1; TRBD1 matches 8 bases. Germline CDR1 SQVTM, CDR2 ANQGSEA. Germline trimming cut 7 bases from V and 7 bases from J; bases unmatched to any gene: 5. The CDR3 is 11 amino acids. Written as DNA, the CDR3 is TGCAGCGCCCGACAGGGGAGTGAAGCTTTCTTT. Its translation is CSARQGSEAFF.

The chain carries TRBV5-4 and TRBJ2-3; the match to TRBD2 covers 15 bases. This CDR3 comprises 18 residues. The germline V gene has CDR1 SGHNT and CDR2 YYREEE (reference sequence). After removal of 4 bases from V and 2 bases from J, the junction contained 8 bases not matched to a gene. The CDR3 reads CASSTGLAGGPNTDTQYF. For the CDR3, the DNA is TGTGCCAGCAGCACGGGACTAGCGGGGGGCCCTAACACAGATACGCAGTATTTT.

This clonotype was counted a single time. The genes are TRBV5-1 and TRBJ1-1, with a weak D call TRBD1 (5 bases). Trimming shortened V by 1 base and J by 1 base, and 11 bases separated the two germline ends. CDR1 SGHRS and CDR2 YFSETQ come from the germline V gene. This CDR3 spans 15 amino acids. The DNA for the CDR3 is TGCGCCAGCAGCTTGATTCAGGGAGGGAACACTGAAGCTTTCTTT. This gives the protein CASSLIQGGNTEAFF. Complete variable domain (other parts from reference TRBV5-1 and TRBJ1-1): KAGVTQTPRYLIKTRGQQVTLSCSPISGHRSVSWYQQTPGQGLQFLFEYFSETQRNKGNFPGRFSGRQFSNSRSEMNVSTLELGDSALYLCASSLIQGGNTEAFFGQGTRLTVV.

V and J are TRBV24-1 and TRBJ1-4; D may be TRBD1 (5 bases). Germline V gene sequence: CDR1 KGHDR, CDR2 SFDVKD. The length of the CDR3 is 15 residues. Deletions cut 5 bases from V and 8 bases from J, with 17 bases between. CDR3 sequence (DNA): TGTGCCACCAGTGCTGGTGGCAGGGAATCGGAAAAACTGTTTTTT. Its protein product is CATSAGGRESEKLFF.

The chain couples TRBV6-5 to TRBJ2-5; the match to TRBD2 covers 12 bases. Germline V gene lookup returns CDR1 MNHEY and CDR2 SVGAGI. Trimming removed 0 bases from V and 7 bases from J; junction bases left unmatched: 9. The CDR3 is 17 residues long. CDR3 bases: TGTGCCAGCAGTTACTCTTCCCCTAGCGGGGGGGGTGTGACCCAGTACTTC. This translates into CASSYSSPSGGGVTQYF.

The chain links TRBV20-1 to TRBJ2-3; D call uncertain. This CDR3 has 11 amino acids. V was shortened by 6 bases and J by 5 bases, with 9 bases between the two germline ends. Germline CDR1 is DFQATT and CDR2 is SNEGSKA (reference sequence). The CDR3 DNA reads as TGCAGTGCCCTTTCTGTAGATACGCAGTATTTT. It codes for CSALSVDTQYF.